These T cell receptor beta chains were read from a single sample in a study of T cell responses to AZD1222 COVID-19 vaccine. Libraries were prepared by immunoSEQ multiplex PCR; TCRdb keeps only in-frame clonotypes and omits some of them. The table includes some 120,000 clones, approximately 90% detected once. The sample was peripheral blood, taken on day 0 of AZD1222 vaccination. All receptors derive from an adult in good health. Each CDR3 is given with its conserved first and last residue. A D gene is named only where the DNA matches it firmly. Expanded clones are given a class, and other clones once, few, many or no size at all.

D | J | V | size | DNA | CDR3
TRBD2 | TRBJ2-5 | TRBV11-2 | . | TGTGCCAGCAGCTTACTAGCGGGAATTGAGACCCAGTACTTC | CASSLLAGIETQYF
TRBD2 | TRBJ2-7 | TRBV5-1 | . | TGCGCCAGCAGCTGGACATTAGCGGGAGGGACGGCCTACGAGCAGTACTTC | CASSWTLAGGTAYEQYF
. | TRBJ2-1 | TRBV19 | . | TGTGCCAGTAGTGGGAGGGGGAGAAATGAGCAGTTCTTC | CASSGRGRNEQFF
TRBD1 | TRBJ2-1 | TRBV18 | . | TGTGCCAGCTCACCCTACAGGGGGTTGTTGGATGAGCAGTTCTTC | CASSPYRGLLDEQFF
TRBD2 | TRBJ2-5 | TRBV13 | . | TGTGCCAGCAGCCTGCGGGCGGGAGAGGGTGAGACCCAGTACTTC | CASSLRAGEGETQYF
. | TRBJ2-3 | TRBV2 | once | TGTGCCAGCAGTGTTAAGCGCAGCCCTAGCACAGATACGCAGTATTTT | CASSVKRSPSTDTQYF
. | TRBJ2-5 | TRBV5-1 | . | TGCGCCAGCAGCTTTGGTTCCGGGTCGGATGAGACCCAGTACTTC | CASSFGSGSDETQYF
TRBD1 | TRBJ1-4 | TRBV5-1 | . | TGCGCCAGCAGCTTGGAGACAGGGGAAGGTGAAAAACTGTTTTTT | CASSLETGEGEKLFF
. | TRBJ2-4 | TRBV28 | once | TGTGCCAGCAGGGCTCTAGCCAAAAACATTCAGTACTTC | CASRALAKNIQYF
. | TRBJ2-3 | TRBV3-1/TRBV3-2 | once | TGTGCCAGCAGCCAAGGGCTAGATACGCAGTATTTT | CASSQGLDTQYF
TRBD1 | TRBJ1-2 | TRBV5-1 | . | TGCGCCAGCAGCGTGGGACAGGGCGGCGACTATGGCTACACCTTC | CASSVGQGGDYGYTF
TRBD1 | TRBJ2-2 | TRBV5-1 | . | TGCGCCAGCAGCTTGGAGCCAGGGGGTATCGGGGAGCTGTTTTTT | CASSLEPGGIGELFF
. | TRBJ1-1 | TRBV18 | . | TGTGCCAGCTCACGGATGCTGGGCAGGGCCAGTTCTACGAACACTGAAGCTTTCTTT | CASSRMLGRASSTNTEAFF
TRBD2 | TRBJ2-1 | TRBV3-1/TRBV3-2 | . | TGTGCCAGCAGCCCTTCACGGGGGACTAGCGTGGTGGATGAGCAGTTCTTC | CASSPSRGTSVVDEQFF
. | TRBJ2-1 | TRBV19 | . | TGTGCCAGTAGTATTCCACCATATGAGCAGTTCTTC | CASSIPPYEQFF
. | TRBJ1-1 | TRBV5-6 | . | TGTGCCAGCAGCTTGTGGGGGACCATGAACACTGAAGCTTTCTTT | CASSLWGTMNTEAFF